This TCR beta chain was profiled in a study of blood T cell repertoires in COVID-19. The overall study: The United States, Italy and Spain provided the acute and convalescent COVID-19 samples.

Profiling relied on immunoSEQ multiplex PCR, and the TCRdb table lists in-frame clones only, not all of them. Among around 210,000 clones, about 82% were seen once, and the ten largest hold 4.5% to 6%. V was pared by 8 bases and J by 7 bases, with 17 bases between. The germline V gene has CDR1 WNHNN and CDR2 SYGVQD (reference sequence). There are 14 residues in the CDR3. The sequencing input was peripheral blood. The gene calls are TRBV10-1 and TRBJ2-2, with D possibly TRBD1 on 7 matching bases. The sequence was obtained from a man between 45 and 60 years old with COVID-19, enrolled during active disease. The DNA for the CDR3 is TGCGCCAGCGGAGGGGCAGGGGGTGTCGGGGAGCTGTTTTTT. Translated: CASGGAGGVGELFF.